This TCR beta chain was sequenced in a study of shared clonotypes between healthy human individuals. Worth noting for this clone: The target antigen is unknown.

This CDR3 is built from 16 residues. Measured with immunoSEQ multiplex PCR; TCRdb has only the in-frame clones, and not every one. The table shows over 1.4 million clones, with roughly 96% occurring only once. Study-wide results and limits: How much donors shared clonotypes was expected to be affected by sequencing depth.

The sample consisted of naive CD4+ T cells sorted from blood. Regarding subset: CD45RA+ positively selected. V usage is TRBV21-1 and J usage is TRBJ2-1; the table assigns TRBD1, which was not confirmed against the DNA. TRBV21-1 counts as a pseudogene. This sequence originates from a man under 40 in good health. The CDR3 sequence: CASSKVGSRDYNEQFF. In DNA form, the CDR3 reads TGTGCCAGCAGCAAAGTGGGCAGCAGGGACTACAATGAGCAGTTCTTC.